This note documents a single T cell receptor beta chain sequence. Its antigen is as yet unknown. The CDR3 loop spans 13 amino acids. Per germline, CDR1 LNHDA and CDR2 SQIVND (reference sequence). V was pared by 8 bases and J by 1 base, with 2 bases of the junction left unmatched. TCRdb independently ran MiXCR on the 5' RACE reads; one entry per CDR3 protein. The sample holds around 480,000 distinct CDR3 sequences, 17% seen once. The data derive from a study of CD8 T cells in ankylosing spondylitis. Findings and caveats of the study: A motif of several highly homologous TCR beta variants was seen as apparently characteristic of ankylosing spondylitis blood.

This chain connects TRBV19 to TRBJ2-1, with 7 bases identical to TRBD2. This receptor was obtained from a male donor with ankylosing spondylitis. Specimen: blood, either unsorted or a sorted T cell fraction (not recorded which). DNA for the CDR3: TGTGCCAGTGGGGGGGTGTCCTACAATGAGCAGTTCTTC. It codes for CASGGVSYNEQFF.